These T cell receptor beta chains were read from a single sample in a study of regulatory T cells in long-lasting Graves disease. TCRdb redid the calling of the multiplex PCR reads with MiXCR, one entry per CDR3 protein. This sample has roughly 560,000 distinct CDR3 sequences, with 12% found just once. The data also belong to a second study, concerning T cells in Graves' hyperthyroidism and ophthalmopathy.

Sample: peripheral blood mononuclear cells (PBMCs), taken at new diagnosis, from a patient treated with antithyroid drugs. Source of these receptors: a woman in her thirties with Graves disease. CDR3s include the opening cysteine and the closing phenylalanine or tryptophan. D genes are given only for firm matches. Only part of the rows carry a size: once, few, many, or a class if the clone is expanded.

TRBV5-5	many	TRBJ2-1	TRBD1	CASSEQGVTLEQFF	TGTGCCAGCAGCGAACAGGGGGTTACTCTTGAGCAGTTCTTC
TRBV2	many	TRBJ2-1	TRBD2	CASNSLAGLVEQFF	TGTGCCAGCAATTCTCTAGCGGGATTAGTTGAGCAGTTCTTC
TRBV6-1	many	TRBJ1-1	.	CASSHGRYWSGYTEAFF	TGTGCCAGCAGTCACGGGCGATACTGGTCAGGATACACTGAAGCTTTCTTT
TRBV7-3	few	TRBJ2-4	.	CASSTGTEKNIQYF	TGTGCCAGCAGCACCGGGACGGAAAAAAACATTCAGTACTTC
TRBV20-1	many	TRBJ2-1	TRBD2	CSASGTSGLYNEQFF	TGCAGTGCTAGCGGGACTAGCGGCCTCTACAATGAGCAGTTCTTC
TRBV3-1	many	TRBJ2-1	.	CASSQGLVLEQFF	TGTGCCAGCAGCCAAGGACTAGTTCTTGAGCAGTTCTTC
TRBV4-1	.	TRBJ2-7	.	CASSQETLGGHYEQYF	TGCGCCAGCAGCCAAGAGACCCTCGGGGGACATTACGAGCAGTACTTC
TRBV29-1	few	TRBJ2-5	TRBD2	CSVPSGSFGETQYF	TGCAGCGTTCCTAGCGGGAGTTTCGGAGAGACCCAGTACTTC
TRBV2	many	TRBJ1-1	TRBD1	CASDRGLNTEAFF	TGTGCCAGCGACAGGGGGCTGAACACTGAAGCTTTCTTT
TRBV20-1	many	TRBJ1-5	.	CSARFGVIGDSNQPQHF	TGCAGTGCTAGATTCGGGGTCATCGGGGATAGCAATCAGCCCCAGCATTTT
TRBV4-1	.	TRBJ2-3	.	CASSQVKIETDTQYF	TGCGCCAGCAGCCAAGTGAAAATAGAGACAGATACGCAGTATTTT
TRBV2	many	TRBJ2-1	.	CASRPFGVYEQFF	TGTGCCAGCAGACCCTTTGGTGTTTATGAGCAGTTCTTC
TRBV4-1	few	TRBJ2-3	.	CASRVTGTTPIRF	TGCGCCAGCAGAGTCACCGGGACAACCCCAATTCGATTT
TRBV18	many	TRBJ1-1	.	CAGKYLDNTEAFF	TGTGCCGGCAAATATTTGGACAACACTGAAGCTTTCTTT
TRBV7-9	once	TRBJ2-3	TRBD2	CASSLGPLLSRGATDTQYF	TGTGCCAGCAGCTTAGGACCCCTCTTATCGCGGGGGGCCACAGATACGCAGTATTTT
TRBV28	many	TRBJ1-5	TRBD1	CASSPRQGQTQPQHF	TGTGCCAGCAGTCCACGACAGGGACAGACCCAGCCCCAGCATTTT
TRBV30	.	TRBJ2-3	TRBD2	CARWDYQGNTQYF	TGTGCCCGTTGGGACTACCAGGGAAATACGCAGTATTTT
TRBV7-8	.	TRBJ1-2	TRBD1	CASSSGWGTGENGYTF	TGTGCCAGCAGCTCTGGATGGGGGACAGGGGAGAATGGCTACACCTTC
TRBV5-1	.	TRBJ1-2	.	CAKGGHGCYGYTF	TGCGCCAAGGGGGGACATGGGTGCTATGGCTACACCTTC
TRBV2	many	TRBJ1-2	TRBD1	CASSGQGIYGYTF	TGTGCCAGCAGTGGACAGGGAATTTATGGCTACACCTTC
TRBV5-1	few	TRBJ1-1	.	CASNLVSSGEDTEAFF	TGCGCCAGCAACTTGGTTTCCTCTGGGGAGGACACTGAAGCTTTCTTT
TRBV14	few	TRBJ2-2	.	CASSRGGFWTGELFF	TGTGCCAGCAGCCGCGGAGGGTTTTGGACCGGGGAGCTGTTTTTT
TRBV6-1	.	TRBJ1-2	TRBD1	CASSEAHGTGGGYTF	TGTGCCAGCAGTGAAGCCCACGGGACAGGGGGAGGCTACACCTTC
TRBV30	.	TRBJ1-6	TRBD1	CAWRSDRGNSPLHF	TGTGCCTGGAGAAGCGACAGGGGCAATTCACCCCTCCACTTT
TRBV12-3/TRBV12-4	few	TRBJ1-2	.	CASREQATNYGYTF	TGTGCCAGCAGGGAACAGGCGACTAACTATGGCTACACCTTC
TRBV19	many	TRBJ1-2	TRBD1	CASSTGQGRRYGYTF	TGTGCCAGTAGTACAGGACAGGGGCGACGCTATGGCTACACCTTC
TRBV6-9	few	TRBJ2-7	TRBD2	CASSSLSGLAAFSYEQYF	TGTGCCAGCAGTTCCTTGTCGGGACTAGCGGCCTTCTCCTACGAGCAGTACTTC
TRBV5-1	many	TRBJ2-5	TRBD2	CASSFQLAGQETQYF	TGCGCCAGCAGCTTTCAACTAGCGGGCCAAGAGACCCAGTACTTC
TRBV7-2	.	TRBJ1-4	.	CASSRTGHTENLFF	TGTGCCAGCAGTCGTACGGGACATACTGAAAACCTGTTTTTT
TRBV27	.	TRBJ2-7	.	CASSLSPPHEQYF	TGTGCCAGCAGTTTATCACCCCCCCACGAGCAGTACTTC
TRBV7-9	many	TRBJ2-5	.	CASSPRGRVEETQYF	TGTGCCAGCAGCCCCCGGGGCAGGGTAGAAGAGACCCAGTACTTC
TRBV28	.	TRBJ2-3	.	CASRRYSTDTQYF	TGTGCCTCTAGGCGATATAGCACAGATACGCAGTATTTT
TRBV5-8	many	TRBJ2-5	.	CASSLGTPLQETQYF	TGTGCCAGCAGCTTGGGAACACCTCTCCAAGAGACCCAGTACTTC
TRBV29-1	many	TRBJ2-3	.	CSVGRTSDTQYF	TGCAGCGTTGGCCGCACGTCGGATACGCAGTATTTT
TRBV4-1	.	TRBJ1-4	TRBD1	CASSQGDRVEKLFF	TGCGCCAGCAGCCAGGGGGACAGGGTTGAAAAACTGTTTTTT
TRBV7-7	once	TRBJ2-7	.	CASSLDWRDEQYF	TGTGCTAGCAGCTTAGATTGGCGTGACGAGCAGTACTTC
TRBV6-5	many	TRBJ1-2	.	CASSYRGGYTF	TGTGCCAGCAGTTACCGCGGTGGCTACACCTTC
TRBV28	few	TRBJ1-1	.	CASSLGGARRTEAFF	TGTGCCAGCAGTTTGGGAGGGGCTCGTCGGACTGAAGCTTTCTTT
TRBV29-1	many	TRBJ2-7	TRBD2	CSVGTSGAYEQYF	TGCAGCGTCGGGACTAGCGGAGCCTACGAGCAGTACTTC
TRBV7-9	.	TRBJ2-5	.	CASSIREETQYF	TGTGCCAGCAGTATACGCGAGGAGACCCAGTACTTC
TRBV7-9	many	TRBJ2-1	TRBD2	CASSSPRLAGGPLTDEQFF	TGTGCCAGCAGCTCGCCAAGACTAGCGGGAGGGCCATTGACCGATGAGCAGTTCTTC
TRBV25-1	few	TRBJ2-3	TRBD1	CASSEFSITGGATDTQYF	TGTGCCAGCAGTGAATTCTCTATTACAGGGGGCGCCACAGATACGCAGTATTTT
TRBV15	many	TRBJ1-1	.	CATSRGGRAFF	TGTGCCACCAGCAGAGGGGGCCGAGCTTTCTTT
TRBV7-9	few	TRBJ1-4	.	CAGTTDPTNEKLFF	TGTGCCGGTACAACGGATCCAACTAATGAAAAACTGTTTTTT